This T cell receptor (beta chain) was documented in a study of blood T cell repertoires in COVID-19. Participants came from roughly 25 US areas, aged roughly 18 to 100 years. Cohort 3 donors were reported recovered after two negative PCRs, clearance, or symptom resolution. Germline V gene sequence: CDR1 KGHSH, CDR2 LQKENI. V trimming: 7 bases; J trimming: 1 base; junction bases outside the gene matches: 4. The CDR3 loop spans 13 amino acids. Method: immunoSEQ multiplex PCR; TCRdb's copy keeps in-frame clones and lacks some. This sample yields about 350,000 clones, of which about 90% are seen a single time; 1% belongs to the top ten.

The chain couples TRBV18 to TRBJ2-7; 7 positions agree with TRBD1. Material for sequencing was PBMCs or T cells enriched from blood (not recorded which). The receptor comes from a woman under 40 who had recovered from COVID-19. DNA of the CDR3: TGTGCCAGCTGCGACAGGGTTTCCTACGAGCAGTACTTC. Encoded protein: CASCDRVSYEQYF. The entire variable domain, with the rest obtained from reference TRBV18 and TRBJ2-7, is as follows: NAGVMQNPRHLVRRRGQEARLRCSPMKGHSHVYWYRQLPEEGLKFMVYLQKENIIDESGMPKERFSAEFPKEGPSILRIQQVVRGDSAAYFCASCDRVSYEQYFGPGTRLTVT.